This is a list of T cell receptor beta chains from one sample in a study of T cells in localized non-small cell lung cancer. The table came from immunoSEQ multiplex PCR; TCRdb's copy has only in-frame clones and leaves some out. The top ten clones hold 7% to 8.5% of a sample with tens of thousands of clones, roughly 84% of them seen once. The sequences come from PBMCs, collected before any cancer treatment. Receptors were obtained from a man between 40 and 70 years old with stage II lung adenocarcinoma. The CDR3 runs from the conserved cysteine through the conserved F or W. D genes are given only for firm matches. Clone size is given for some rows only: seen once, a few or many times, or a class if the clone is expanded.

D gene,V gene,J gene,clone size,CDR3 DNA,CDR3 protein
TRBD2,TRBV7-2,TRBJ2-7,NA,TGCGCCAGCAGCTTAGTGGGACTAGCCTTCTACGAGCAGTACTTC,CASSLVGLAFYEQYF
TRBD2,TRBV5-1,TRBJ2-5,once,TGCGCCAGCAGCTGGACTAGCGGGGAAGAGACCCAGTACTTC,CASSWTSGEETQYF
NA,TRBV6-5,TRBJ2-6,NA,TGTGCCAGCAGTTACTCCGGAGGAGGGGCCAACGTCCTGACTTTC,CASSYSGGGANVLTF
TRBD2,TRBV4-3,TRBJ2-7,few,TGCGCCAGCAGCCAGGGGACTAGCGGGAACTACGAGCAGTACTTC,CASSQGTSGNYEQYF
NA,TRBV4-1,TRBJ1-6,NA,TGCGCCAGCTCTCAAGGTCAGGGACAAATAAATTCACCCCTCCACTTT,CASSQGQGQINSPLHF
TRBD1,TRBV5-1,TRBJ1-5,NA,TGCGCCAGCAGCTTGGGGACAGGCCCTAATCAGCCCCAGCATTTT,CASSLGTGPNQPQHF
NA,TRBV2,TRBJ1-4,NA,TGTGCCAGCAGAGTGCCCCCGGGTGAAAAACTGTTTTTT,CASRVPPGEKLFF
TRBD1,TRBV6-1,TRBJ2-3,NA,TGTGCCAGCAGTGGGCTGACAGGGTTCACAGATACGCAGTATTTT,CASSGLTGFTDTQYF
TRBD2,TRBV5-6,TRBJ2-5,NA,TGTGCCAGCAGCCCCGGTCAGGGAGGGTTGGAGACCCAGTACTTC,CASSPGQGGLETQYF
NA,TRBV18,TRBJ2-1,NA,TGTGCCAGCTCACCAGGAATAGCGGCTAGCTCCTACAATGAGCAGTTCTTC,CASSPGIAASSYNEQFF
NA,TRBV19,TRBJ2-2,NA,TGTGCTTCCCGGAACACCGGGGAGCTGTTTTTT,CASRNTGELFF
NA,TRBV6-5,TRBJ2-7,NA,TGTGCCAGCAGTTACTCTTCTGGGAGAGGCTACGAGCAGTACTTC,CASSYSSGRGYEQYF
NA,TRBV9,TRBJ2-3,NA,TGTGCCAGCAGCGTAAAATCACCAGATACGCAGTATTTT,CASSVKSPDTQYF
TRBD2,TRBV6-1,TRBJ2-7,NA,TGTGCCAGCAGTGACCGGGAGGGCGACGAGCAGTACTTC,CASSDREGDEQYF
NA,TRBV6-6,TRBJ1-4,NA,TGTGCCAGCAGTTACGGGGAAAAACTGTTTTTT,CASSYGEKLFF
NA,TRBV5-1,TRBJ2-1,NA,TGCGCCAGCAGCTTGGACGGGGAAGCATCCTACAATGAGCAGTTCTTC,CASSLDGEASYNEQFF